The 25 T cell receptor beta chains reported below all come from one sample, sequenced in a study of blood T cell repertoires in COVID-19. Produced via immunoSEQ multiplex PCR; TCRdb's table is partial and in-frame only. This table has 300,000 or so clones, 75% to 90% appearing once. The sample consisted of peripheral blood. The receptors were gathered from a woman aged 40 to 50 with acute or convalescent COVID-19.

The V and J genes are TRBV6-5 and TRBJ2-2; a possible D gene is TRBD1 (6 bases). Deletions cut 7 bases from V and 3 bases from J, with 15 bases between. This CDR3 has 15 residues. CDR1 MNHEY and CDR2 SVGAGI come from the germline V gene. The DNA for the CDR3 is TGTGCCAGCAACTCCTTGGGGGCAGACACCGGGGAGCTGTTTTTT. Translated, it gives CASNSLGADTGELFF.

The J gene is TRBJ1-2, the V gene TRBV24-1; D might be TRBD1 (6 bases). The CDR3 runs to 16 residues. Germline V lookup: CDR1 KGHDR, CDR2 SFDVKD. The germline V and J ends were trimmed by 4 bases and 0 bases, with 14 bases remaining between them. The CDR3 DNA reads TGTGCCACCAGTGACTCCCGACAGGTAGCTAACTATGGCTACACCTTC. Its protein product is CATSDSRQVANYGYTF.

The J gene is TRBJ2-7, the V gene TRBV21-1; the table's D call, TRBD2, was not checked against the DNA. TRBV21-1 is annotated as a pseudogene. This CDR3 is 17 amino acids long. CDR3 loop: CASSKGGLAYTSYEQYV. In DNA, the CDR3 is TGTGCCAGCAGCAAAGGTGGGCTAGCGTATACTTCCTACGAGCAGTACGTC.

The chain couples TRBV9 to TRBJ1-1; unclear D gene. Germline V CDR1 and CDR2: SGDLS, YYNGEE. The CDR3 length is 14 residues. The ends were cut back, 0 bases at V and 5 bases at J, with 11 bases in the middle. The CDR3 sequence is CASSVGRYGTEAFF. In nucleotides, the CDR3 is TGTGCCAGCAGCGTAGGTCGGTACGGGACTGAAGCTTTCTTT.

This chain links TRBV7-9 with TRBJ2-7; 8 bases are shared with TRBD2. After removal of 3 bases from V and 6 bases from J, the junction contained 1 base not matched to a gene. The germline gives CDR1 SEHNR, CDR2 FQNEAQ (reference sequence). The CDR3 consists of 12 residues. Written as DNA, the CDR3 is TGTGCCAGCAGCTTCCGGGAGGGCGAGCAGTACGTC. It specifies CASSFREGEQYV.

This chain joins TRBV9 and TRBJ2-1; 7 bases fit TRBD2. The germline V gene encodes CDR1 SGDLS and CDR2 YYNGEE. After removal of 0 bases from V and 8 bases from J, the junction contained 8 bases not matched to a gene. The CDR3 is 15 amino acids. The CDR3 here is CASSVAGLGFDEQFF. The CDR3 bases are TGTGCCAGCAGCGTAGCTGGACTAGGTTTCGATGAGCAGTTCTTC.

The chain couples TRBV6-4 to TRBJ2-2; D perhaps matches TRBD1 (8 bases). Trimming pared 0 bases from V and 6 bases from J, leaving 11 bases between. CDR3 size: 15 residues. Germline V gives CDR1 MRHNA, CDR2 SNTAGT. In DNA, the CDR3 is TGTGCCAGCAGTGACTCACAGGGGGGGGCCGGGGAGCTGTTTTTT. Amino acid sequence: CASSDSQGGAGELFF.

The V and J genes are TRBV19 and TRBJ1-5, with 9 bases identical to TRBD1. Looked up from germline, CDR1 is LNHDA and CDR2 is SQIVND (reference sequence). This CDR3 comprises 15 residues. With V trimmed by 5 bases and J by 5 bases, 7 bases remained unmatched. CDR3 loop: CASSRRQGGYQPQHF. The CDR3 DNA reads TGTGCCAGTAGTCGTCGACAGGGGGGTTATCAGCCCCAGCATTTT.

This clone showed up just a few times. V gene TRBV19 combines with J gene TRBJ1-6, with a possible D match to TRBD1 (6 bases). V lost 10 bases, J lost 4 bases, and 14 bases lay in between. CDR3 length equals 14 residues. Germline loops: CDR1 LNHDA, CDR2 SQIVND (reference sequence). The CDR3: CATQGGFYNSPLHF. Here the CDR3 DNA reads TGTGCCACCCAAGGGGGTTTTTATAATTCACCCCTCCACTTT.

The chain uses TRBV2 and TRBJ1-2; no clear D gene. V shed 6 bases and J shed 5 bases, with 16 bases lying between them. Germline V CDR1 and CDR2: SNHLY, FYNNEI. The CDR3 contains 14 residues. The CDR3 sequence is CASRYLNGEYGYTF. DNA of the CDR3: TGTGCCAGCAGGTACCTGAACGGGGAGTATGGCTACACCTTC.

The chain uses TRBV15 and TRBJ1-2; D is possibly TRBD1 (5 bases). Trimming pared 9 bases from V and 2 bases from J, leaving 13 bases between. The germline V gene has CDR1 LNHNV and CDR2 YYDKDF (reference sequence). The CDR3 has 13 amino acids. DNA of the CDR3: TGTGCCACTAACCCCAGGGCGAACTATGGCTACACCTTC. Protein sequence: CATNPRANYGYTF.

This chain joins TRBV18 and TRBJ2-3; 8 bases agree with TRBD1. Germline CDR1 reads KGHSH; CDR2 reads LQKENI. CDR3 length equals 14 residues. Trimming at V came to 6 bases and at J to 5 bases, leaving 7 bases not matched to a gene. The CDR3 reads CASSPGTGVDTQYF. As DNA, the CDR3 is TGTGCCAGCTCGCCGGGGACAGGAGTAGATACGCAGTATTTT.

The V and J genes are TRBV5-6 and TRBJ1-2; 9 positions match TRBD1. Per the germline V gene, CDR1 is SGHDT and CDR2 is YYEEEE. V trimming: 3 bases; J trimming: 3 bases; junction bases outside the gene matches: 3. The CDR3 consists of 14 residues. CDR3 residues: CASSSQGADYGYTF. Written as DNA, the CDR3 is TGTGCCAGCAGCTCACAGGGGGCGGACTATGGCTACACCTTC.

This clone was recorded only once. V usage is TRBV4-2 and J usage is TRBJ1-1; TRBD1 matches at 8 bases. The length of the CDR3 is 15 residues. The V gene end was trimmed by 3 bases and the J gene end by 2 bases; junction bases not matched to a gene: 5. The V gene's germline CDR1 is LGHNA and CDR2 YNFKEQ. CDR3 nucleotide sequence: TGTGCCAGCAGCCAGCAACAGGGGGGAAACACTGAAGCTTTCTTT. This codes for CASSQQQGGNTEAFF.

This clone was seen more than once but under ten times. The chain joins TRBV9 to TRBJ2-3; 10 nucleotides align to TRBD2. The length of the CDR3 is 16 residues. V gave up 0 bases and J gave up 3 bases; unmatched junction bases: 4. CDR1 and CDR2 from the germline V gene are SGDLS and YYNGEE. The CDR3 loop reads CASSVGASGGTDTQYF. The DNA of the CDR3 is TGTGCCAGCAGCGTAGGGGCTAGCGGGGGTACAGATACGCAGTATTTT. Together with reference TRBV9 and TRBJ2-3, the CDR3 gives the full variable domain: DSGVTQTPKHLITATGQRVTLRCSPRSGDLSVYWYQQSLDQGLQFLIQYYNGEERAKGNILERFSAQQFPDLHSELNLSSLELGDSALYFCASSVGASGGTDTQYFGPGTRLTVL.

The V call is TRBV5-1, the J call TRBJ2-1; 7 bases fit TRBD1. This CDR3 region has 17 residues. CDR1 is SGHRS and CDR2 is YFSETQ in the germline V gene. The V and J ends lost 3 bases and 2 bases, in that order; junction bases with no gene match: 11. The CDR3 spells CASSSLDVGGPYNEQFF. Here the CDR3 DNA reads TGCGCCAGCAGCTCTCTGGATGTAGGGGGCCCCTACAATGAGCAGTTCTTC.

The CDR3 loop reads CASSPQEGRVDGYTF. The CDR3 region has the DNA TGTGCCAGCTCACCACAAGAGGGGAGGGTTGATGGCTACACCTTC. J is TRBJ1-2 and V is TRBV18, with D tentatively TRBD1 (5 bases). V lost 1 base, J lost 6 bases, and 15 bases lay in between. Germline V lookup: CDR1 KGHSH, CDR2 LQKENI. The CDR3 length is 15 residues.

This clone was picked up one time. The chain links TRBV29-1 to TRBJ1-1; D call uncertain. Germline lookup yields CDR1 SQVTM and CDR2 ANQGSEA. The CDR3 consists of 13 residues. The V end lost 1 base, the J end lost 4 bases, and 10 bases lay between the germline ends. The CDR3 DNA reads TGCAGCGTTGAAGTCGGGGTAGGCACTGAAGCTTTCTTT. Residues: CSVEVGVGTEAFF.

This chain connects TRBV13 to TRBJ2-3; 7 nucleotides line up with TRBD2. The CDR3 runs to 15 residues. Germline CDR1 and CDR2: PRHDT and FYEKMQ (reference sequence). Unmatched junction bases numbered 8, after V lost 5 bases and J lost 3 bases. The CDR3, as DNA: TGTGCCAGCAGCGCCGGGGGGAGGGGTACAGATACGCAGTATTTT. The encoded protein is CASSAGGRGTDTQYF.

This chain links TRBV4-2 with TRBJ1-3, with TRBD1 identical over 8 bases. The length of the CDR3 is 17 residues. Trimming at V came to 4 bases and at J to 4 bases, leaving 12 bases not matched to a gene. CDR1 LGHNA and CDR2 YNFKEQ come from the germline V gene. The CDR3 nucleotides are TGTGCCAGCAGCCCCACCCCCGGACAGGGTAGGGGAAACACCATATATTTT. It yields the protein CASSPTPGQGRGNTIYF.

CDR3 DNA: TGTGCCAGCAGTGAGAGGGAGGATTCACCCCTCCACTTT. Translated: CASSEREDSPLHF. The chain links TRBV6-1 to TRBJ1-6; no clear D. Trimming took off 3 bases at V and 8 bases at J, with 8 bases between the two ends. This CDR3 has 13 residues. The V gene's germline CDR1 is MNHNS and CDR2 SASEGT.

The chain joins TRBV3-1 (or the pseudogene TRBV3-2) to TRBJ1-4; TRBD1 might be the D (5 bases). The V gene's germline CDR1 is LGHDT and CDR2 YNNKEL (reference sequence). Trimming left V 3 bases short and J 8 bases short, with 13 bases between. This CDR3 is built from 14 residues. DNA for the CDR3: TGTGCCAGCAGCCAGGGGGGAGGAATCGAAAAACTGTTTTTT. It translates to CASSQGGGIEKLFF.

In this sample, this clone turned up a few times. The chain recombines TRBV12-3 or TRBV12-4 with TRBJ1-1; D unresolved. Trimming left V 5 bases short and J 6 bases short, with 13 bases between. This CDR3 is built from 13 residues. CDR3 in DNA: TGTGCCAGCAGTGAAAGGGCGGGCGCTGAAGCTTTCTTT. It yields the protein CASSERAGAEAFF.

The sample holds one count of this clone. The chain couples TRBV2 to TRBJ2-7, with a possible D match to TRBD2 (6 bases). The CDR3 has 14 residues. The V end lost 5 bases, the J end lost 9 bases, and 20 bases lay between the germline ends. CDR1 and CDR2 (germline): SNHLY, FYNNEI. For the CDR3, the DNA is TGTGCCAGCAGTCTCTCCCCATCAGGGACTTTGCAGTACGTC. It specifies CASSLSPSGTLQYV.

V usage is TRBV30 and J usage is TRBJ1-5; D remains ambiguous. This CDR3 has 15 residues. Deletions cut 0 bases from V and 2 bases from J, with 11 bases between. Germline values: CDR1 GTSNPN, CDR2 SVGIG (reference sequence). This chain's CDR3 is CAWSVGGLGNQPQHF. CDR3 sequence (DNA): TGTGCCTGGAGTGTTGGTGGGCTGGGCAATCAGCCCCAGCATTTT. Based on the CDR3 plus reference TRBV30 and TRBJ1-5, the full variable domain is SQTIHQWPATLVQPVGSPLSLECTVEGTSNPNLYWYRQAAGRGLQLLFYSVGIGQISSEVPQNLSASRPQDRQFILSSKKLLLSDSGFYLCAWSVGGLGNQPQHFGDGTRLSIL.